This TCR beta chain was documented in a study of human T cells and chemical hapten exposure. Each CDR3 protein is one row after TCRdb ran MiXCR on the RACE reads. Found here are approximately 350,000 distinct CDR3 sequences, 5.5% to 8% of them singletons; the top ten hold more than 7%. This clonotype occurred many times. Time point reported: patch test 1, 2 weeks after DPC sensitization. Treatment specified: therapeutic diphenylcyclopropenone sensitization with weekly scalp DPC. Each donor was an alopecia patient between 18 and 70 years of age who qualified for DPC. Sequenced here: whole blood, sampled in connection with sensitization to the hapten diphenylcyclopropenone (DPC). The clonotype was recovered from a woman aged 18-29 years with alopecia areata. Some clones in this sample may be carry-over from other donors' samples.

CDR3 residues: CASSPPGQGFYEQYF. CDR3 coding DNA: TGTGCCAGCAGCCCTCCGGGACAGGGGTTCTACGAGCAGTACTTC. The genes are TRBV3-1 and TRBJ2-7; TRBD1 agrees at 10 bases. Trimming took 4 bases from V and 3 from J; bases not matched to a gene: 6. The germline gives CDR1 LGHDT, CDR2 YNNKEL (reference sequence). The CDR3 loop spans 15 amino acids.